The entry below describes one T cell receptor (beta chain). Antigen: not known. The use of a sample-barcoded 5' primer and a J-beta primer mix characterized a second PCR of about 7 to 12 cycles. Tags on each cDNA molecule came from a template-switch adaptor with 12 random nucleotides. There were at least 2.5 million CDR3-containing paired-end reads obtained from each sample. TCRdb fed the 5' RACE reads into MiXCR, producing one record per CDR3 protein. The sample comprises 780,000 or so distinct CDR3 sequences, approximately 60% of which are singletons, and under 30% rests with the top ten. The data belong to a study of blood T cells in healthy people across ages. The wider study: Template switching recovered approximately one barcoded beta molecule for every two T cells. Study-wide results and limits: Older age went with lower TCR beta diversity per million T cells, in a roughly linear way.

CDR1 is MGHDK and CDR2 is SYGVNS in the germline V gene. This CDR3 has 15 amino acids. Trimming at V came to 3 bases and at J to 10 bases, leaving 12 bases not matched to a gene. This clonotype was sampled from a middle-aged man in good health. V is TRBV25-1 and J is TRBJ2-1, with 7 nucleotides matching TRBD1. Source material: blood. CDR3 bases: TGTGCCAGCAGTGACGCCCCTAGACAGGGTCTCGAGCAGTTCTTC. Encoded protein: CASSDAPRQGLEQFF.